There are many counts of the clone carrying this T cell receptor (beta chain). Its antigen remains unknown. The data derive from a study of human T cells and chemical hapten exposure. Study-wide findings and caveats: Expanded TCRs showed more large CDR3 clusters than pre-sensitization or healthy control sets.

The CDR3 runs 15 residues. V was trimmed by 6 bases and J by 6 bases, leaving 18 bases between them. TCRdb called the RACE reads again in MiXCR, with one record for every CDR3 protein. The top ten clones hold roughly 8% of a sample with 300,000 to 400,000 distinct CDR3 sequences, approximately 6.9% of them seen once. Time point here: patch test 1, 2 weeks after DPC sensitization. Stated treatment: therapeutic diphenylcyclopropenone sensitization with weekly scalp DPC. The sequence came from a woman under 30 with alopecia areata. Some clones in this sample may be carry-over from other donors' samples. The chain uses TRBV12-3 or TRBV12-4 and TRBJ2-1; the D gene is possibly TRBD1 (5 bases). The source material was whole blood, sampled in connection with sensitization to the hapten diphenylcyclopropenone (DPC). DNA for the CDR3: TGTGCCAGCAGCAGCGTTGGACACCAGGGCAATGAGCAGTTCTTC. Its protein is CASSSVGHQGNEQFF.